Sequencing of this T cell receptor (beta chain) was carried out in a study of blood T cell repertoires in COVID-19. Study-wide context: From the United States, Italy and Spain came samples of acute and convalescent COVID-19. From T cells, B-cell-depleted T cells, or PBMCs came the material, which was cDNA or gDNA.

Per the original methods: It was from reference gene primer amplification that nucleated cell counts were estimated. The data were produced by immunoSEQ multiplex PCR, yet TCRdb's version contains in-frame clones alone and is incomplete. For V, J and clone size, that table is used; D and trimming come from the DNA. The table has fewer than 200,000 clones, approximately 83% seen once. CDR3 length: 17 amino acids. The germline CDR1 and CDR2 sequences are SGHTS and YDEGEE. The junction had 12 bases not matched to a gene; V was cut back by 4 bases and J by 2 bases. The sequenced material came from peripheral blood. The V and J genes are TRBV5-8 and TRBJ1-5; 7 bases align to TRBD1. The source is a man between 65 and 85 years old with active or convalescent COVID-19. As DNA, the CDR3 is TGTGCCAGCAGCCTAAACAGGGGCCCTCGGGGCAATCAGCCCCAGCATTTT. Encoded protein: CASSLNRGPRGNQPQHF.